This T cell receptor beta chain was obtained from a study of T cell responses to AZD1222 COVID-19 vaccine. Study results and caveats: Seropositive at baseline were only a handful of AZD1222 recipients. A reported finding is that nearly half of spike-specific TCRs target unmutated variant regions. Two doses of AZD1222 preceded a rise in Spike-specific TCR breadth and depth.

Pooling covered second doses at about 4 or about 12 weeks. Trimming pared 0 bases from V and 1 base from J, leaving 5 bases between. Germline CDR1 reads SGHRS; CDR2 reads YFSETQ. This CDR3 comprises 13 residues. Sequenced by immunoSEQ multiplex PCR; TCRdb stores in-frame clones only, minus some. The data show 200,000 or so clones, 85% to 95% seen once. About this clone: What it binds is not known. In the same sample, other DNA sequences code for this CDR3.

The chain carries TRBV5-1 and TRBJ2-7; D is unresolved. Here the sequenced sample was peripheral blood, taken 28 days after the second AZD1222 dose. The TCR sequence derives from an adult who received the AZD1222 COVID-19 vaccine. The CDR3 DNA sequence: TGCGCCAGCAGCTTGGACAGATCCTACGAGCAGTACTTC. Amino acids: CASSLDRSYEQYF.